Listed here are 2 T cell receptor beta chains from one sample, sequenced in a study of cytomegalovirus exposure and HLA in healthy donors. The method was immunoSEQ multiplex PCR; TCRdb's version includes in-frame clones alone and lacks a portion of them. The data hold roughly 120,000 clones, with approximately 90% observed a single time. Source material: PBMCs. The receptors come from a man aged 18 to 30 in good health and CMV-seronegative.

This clone came up once. The chain employs TRBV28 and TRBJ1-1, with 8 positions matching TRBD1. The CDR3 totals 17 residues. With V trimmed by 5 bases and J by 0 bases, 11 bases remained unmatched. Germline V gene lookup returns CDR1 MDHEN and CDR2 SYDVKM. The CDR3 spells CASSPPGGQKMNTEAFF. The DNA for the CDR3 is TGTGCCAGCAGTCCACCAGGGGGCCAAAAAATGAACACTGAAGCTTTCTTT.

This chain connects TRBV19 to TRBJ2-7; the D gene is possibly TRBD2 (5 bases). The V end lost 6 bases, the J end lost 2 bases, and 11 bases lay between the germline ends. The germline V gene has CDR1 LNHDA and CDR2 SQIVND (reference sequence). This CDR3 spans 13 amino acids. DNA of the CDR3: TGTGCCAGTAGCCGAGCGGTGGCCTACGAGCAGTACTTC. Its translation is CASSRAVAYEQYF.